Listed below are T cell receptor beta chains from one sample, sequenced in a study of T cell responses to AZD1222 COVID-19 vaccine. TCRdb keeps only in-frame clones here, not all; method: immunoSEQ multiplex PCR. The profile shows roughly 110,000 clones, around nine tenths of them singletons. Sequenced here: peripheral blood, sampled on day 0 of AZD1222 vaccination. The receptors here all came from an adult in good health. The CDR3 runs from the conserved cysteine through the conserved F or W. The D gene is left open where the match is weak. Rows may omit the clone size; those that give it use once, few, many or a size class.

v_gene	j_gene	d_gene	abundance	CDR3aa	CDR3nt
TRBV28	TRBJ1-2	-	-	CASSPRTWYRDGYTF	TGTGCCAGCAGTCCCCGGACCTGGTATCGCGATGGCTACACCTTC
TRBV6-5	TRBJ1-3	TRBD1	-	CASSYSPTGSGNTIYF	TGTGCCAGCAGTTACTCGCCGACAGGGTCCGGAAACACCATATATTTT
TRBV7-8	TRBJ2-7	TRBD1	-	CASSPRQGPSYEQYF	TGTGCCAGCAGCCCTAGACAGGGACCCTCCTACGAGCAGTACTTC
TRBV9	TRBJ2-1	TRBD2	-	CASSVGGASGRYNEQFF	TGTGCCAGCAGCGTAGGAGGGGCTAGCGGGAGGTACAATGAGCAGTTCTTC
TRBV7-9	TRBJ1-1	-	-	CASSLEVRPAFF	TGTGCCAGCAGCTTAGAGGTCAGGCCGGCTTTCTTT
TRBV3-1/TRBV3-2	TRBJ2-7	-	-	CASSQTDTYEQYF	TGTGCCAGCAGCCAAACTGACACTTACGAGCAGTACTTC
TRBV30	TRBJ2-7	-	-	CAWSRDGISEQYF	TGTGCCTGGTCCCGGGACGGAATCAGCGAGCAGTACTTC
TRBV30	TRBJ2-1	TRBD2	-	CAWGAGLARLNEQFF	TGTGCCTGGGGTGCGGGACTAGCGAGGCTCAATGAGCAGTTCTTC
TRBV14	TRBJ1-1	-	-	CASSPGQYEAFF	TGTGCCAGCAGCCCCGGACAGTATGAAGCTTTCTTT
TRBV9	TRBJ2-1	-	-	CASSVDGFSYNEQFF	TGTGCCAGCAGCGTAGATGGATTCTCCTACAATGAGCAGTTCTTC
TRBV19	TRBJ2-6	-	-	CASNLGANVLTF	TGTGCCAGTAATTTGGGGGCCAACGTCCTGACTTTC
TRBV7-3	TRBJ2-7	TRBD1	once	CASSLRPSDRGFPYEQYF	TGTGCCAGCAGCTTGCGCCCTTCGGACAGGGGTTTTCCCTACGAGCAGTACTTC
TRBV29-1	TRBJ1-2	TRBD1	-	CSVRTGGYYGYTF	TGCAGCGTTCGGACAGGGGGCTACTATGGCTACACCTTC
TRBV4-3	TRBJ2-1	-	-	CASSQGGWNQDNEQFF	TGCGCCAGCAGCCAAGGGGGTTGGAATCAGGACAATGAGCAGTTCTTC
TRBV7-3	TRBJ2-2	-	-	CASSLQGHTGELFF	TGTGCCAGCAGCTTACAGGGACACACCGGGGAGCTGTTTTTT
TRBV28	TRBJ2-3	TRBD2	-	CASTPPGGRGTDTQYF	TGTGCCAGCACCCCCCCTGGCGGGAGGGGAACAGATACGCAGTATTTT
TRBV5-6	TRBJ1-1	-	-	CASSSGAWSTEAFF	TGTGCCAGCAGCTCAGGGGCTTGGAGCACTGAAGCTTTCTTT
TRBV4-2	TRBJ1-1	-	-	CASSRGRDTEAFF	TGTGCCAGCAGCCGGGGTCGTGACACTGAAGCTTTCTTT
TRBV18	TRBJ2-1	-	-	CASSPLNEQFF	TGTGCCAGCTCACCCTTAAATGAGCAGTTCTTC
TRBV5-6	TRBJ2-1	-	-	CASSFRRTTNEQFF	TGTGCCAGCAGCTTTCGTAGGACAACCAATGAGCAGTTCTTC
TRBV7-2	TRBJ2-1	TRBD2	-	CASSLQGTSGYNEQFF	TGTGCCAGCAGCTTACAGGGGACTAGCGGGTACAATGAGCAGTTCTTC
TRBV24-1	TRBJ1-5	TRBD1	-	CATSELGQNQPQHF	TGTGCCACCAGTGAACTGGGACAGAATCAGCCCCAGCATTTT
TRBV4-1	TRBJ2-7	-	-	CASSPDRLSYEQYF	TGCGCCAGCAGCCCAGACAGGCTATCCTACGAGCAGTACTTC
TRBV2	TRBJ2-1	TRBD1	-	CASRARDREGEQFF	TGTGCCAGCAGAGCCAGGGACAGGGAAGGTGAGCAGTTCTTC
TRBV4-2	TRBJ2-3	-	once	CASSQDGHSTDTQYF	TGTGCCAGCAGCCAGGACGGACACAGCACAGATACGCAGTATTTT
TRBV29-1	TRBJ1-2	-	-	CSVEVAGDNYGYTF	TGCAGCGTTGAAGTTGCAGGGGACAACTATGGCTACACCTTC
TRBV9	TRBJ2-2	-	once	CASSVRKGGPGTGELFF	TGTGCCAGCAGCGTACGAAAAGGCGGGCCGGGGACCGGGGAGCTGTTTTTT
TRBV28	TRBJ1-4	TRBD1	-	CASRSPWGSTGVLFF	TGTGCCAGCCGCTCTCCTTGGGGTTCGACAGGGGTACTGTTTTTT
TRBV19	TRBJ1-1	-	once	CASSEPGRRNTEAFF	TGTGCCAGTAGCGAACCGGGACGGAGGAACACTGAAGCTTTCTTT
TRBV12-3/TRBV12-4	TRBJ2-1	TRBD2	-	CASSLTSGEKQFF	TGTGCCAGCAGTTTGACTAGCGGGGAAAAGCAGTTCTTC
TRBV5-1	TRBJ1-4	-	-	CASSRAGEVEKLFF	TGCGCCAGCAGCAGGGCAGGCGAGGTCGAAAAACTGTTTTTT
TRBV28	TRBJ2-7	-	-	CASSQQRTLSYEQYF	TGTGCCAGCAGTCAACAACGAACTCTTTCCTACGAGCAGTACTTC
TRBV6-5	TRBJ1-3	-	-	CASSPPGGSTIYF	TGTGCCAGCTCCCCGCCAGGAGGAAGCACCATATATTTT
TRBV5-6	TRBJ1-6	-	few	CASSFTGTNNSPLHF	TGTGCCAGCAGCTTTACCGGGACCAATAATTCACCCCTCCACTTT
TRBV10-3	TRBJ1-1	-	few	CAILPRGGTEAFF	TGTGCCATCCTACCCCGGGGGGGGACTGAAGCTTTCTTT
TRBV28	TRBJ2-1	-	few	CASRSPGELVNEQFF	TGTGCCAGCAGATCTCCGGGGGAGTTGGTCAATGAGCAGTTCTTC
TRBV15	TRBJ2-7	-	once	CATSRVSGFVHEQYF	TGTGCCACCAGCAGAGTTTCAGGATTTGTTCACGAGCAGTACTTC
TRBV6-6	TRBJ1-1	-	-	CASGDNMNTEAFF	TGTGCCAGCGGGGACAACATGAACACTGAAGCTTTCTTT
TRBV18	TRBJ2-3	-	-	CASSPGGTDTQYF	TGTGCCAGCTCACCTGGCGGGACAGATACGCAGTATTTT
TRBV24-1	TRBJ1-2	-	-	CATSDLQGTNYGYTF	TGTGCCACCAGTGATTTACAGGGCACTAACTATGGCTACACCTTC
TRBV12-5	TRBJ1-1	-	once	CASGQGGAEAFF	TGTGCTAGTGGACAGGGAGGGGCTGAAGCTTTCTTT
TRBV19	TRBJ1-5	TRBD1	once	CASTPTGGANQPQHF	TGTGCCAGTACCCCGACAGGGGGCGCGAATCAGCCCCAGCATTTT
TRBV28	TRBJ1-2	-	-	CASSLSSGGVPYGYTF	TGTGCCAGCAGTTTAAGTTCTGGGGGGGTCCCCTATGGCTACACCTTC
TRBV19	TRBJ1-6	-	-	CASSRDPGPLHF	TGTGCCAGTAGTAGGGACCCGGGTCCCCTCCACTTT
TRBV28	TRBJ2-7	-	-	CASSLVRVGEQYF	TGTGCCAGCAGTTTGGTCAGGGTCGGGGAGCAGTACTTC
TRBV6-2/TRBV6-3	TRBJ2-6	-	-	CASSPPSGPPIYGANVLTF	TGTGCCAGCAGCCCCCCCTCTGGCCCGCCTATTTACGGGGCCAACGTCCTGACTTTC
TRBV19	TRBJ1-5	-	-	CASSIDQPGAQPQHF	TGTGCCAGTAGTATAGATCAGCCAGGGGCACAGCCCCAGCATTTT
TRBV21-1	TRBJ2-7	-	few	CASSKVNGEGTRGEQYF	TGTGCCAGCAGCAAAGTCAACGGTGAAGGGACCAGGGGAGAGCAGTACTTC
TRBV18	TRBJ2-2	-	once	CASSPPNTGELFF	TGTGCCAGCTCACCACCGAACACCGGGGAGCTGTTTTTT